This TCR beta chain was observed in a study of blood T cell repertoires in COVID-19. Trimming removed 2 bases at V and 6 bases at J, with 11 bases between. The CDR3 covers 14 residues. Germline CDR1 reads SGHTA; CDR2 reads FQGNSA. The repertoire was sequenced with immunoSEQ multiplex PCR; TCRdb's copy has only in-frame clones and lacks some. The sample holds 250,000 to 400,000 clones; under 90% are singletons and the top ten take over 4%. The TCR sequence derives from a man aged 55 to 70 who had recovered from COVID-19. The J gene is TRBJ1-5, the V gene TRBV7-2; no firm D call. The specimen sequenced was PBMCs or T cells enriched from blood (not recorded which). The CDR3 sequence is CASSLTGNGQPQHF. The CDR3 nucleotides are TGTGCCAGCAGCTTAACCGGGAATGGTCAGCCCCAGCATTTT.